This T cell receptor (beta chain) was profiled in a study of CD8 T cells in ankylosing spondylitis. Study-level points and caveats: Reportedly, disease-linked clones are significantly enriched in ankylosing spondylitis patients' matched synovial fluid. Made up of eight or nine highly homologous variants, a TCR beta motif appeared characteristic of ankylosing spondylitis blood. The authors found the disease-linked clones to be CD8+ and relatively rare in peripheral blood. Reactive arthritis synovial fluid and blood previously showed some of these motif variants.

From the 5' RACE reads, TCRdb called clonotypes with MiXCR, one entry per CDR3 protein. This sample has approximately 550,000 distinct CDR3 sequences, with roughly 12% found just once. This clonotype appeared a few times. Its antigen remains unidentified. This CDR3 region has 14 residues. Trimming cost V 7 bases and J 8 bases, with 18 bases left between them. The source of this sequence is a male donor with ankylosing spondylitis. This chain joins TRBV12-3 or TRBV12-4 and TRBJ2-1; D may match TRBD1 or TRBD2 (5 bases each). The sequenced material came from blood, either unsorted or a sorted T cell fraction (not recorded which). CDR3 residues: CASIRAGGAYEQFF. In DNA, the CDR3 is TGTGCCAGCATAAGGGCGGGTGGGGCCTATGAGCAGTTCTTC.